This T cell receptor beta chain comes out of a study of cytomegalovirus exposure and HLA in healthy donors. Findings and caveats of the study: Under in vitro conditions, three CMV-associated chains were confirmed as specific for CMV antigens.

This clone was found once. As yet, its antigen is unknown. CDR1 is MGHRA and CDR2 is YSYEKL in the germline V gene. Trimming removed 4 bases from V and 1 base from J; junction bases left unmatched: 3. The CDR3 totals 15 residues. PCR was performed using 60 Vbeta and 13 Jbeta primers. Generated by immunoSEQ multiplex PCR, the TCRdb table keeps only in-frame clones and is missing some. The sample has around 20,000 clones; approximately 80% are singletons. The sequence derives from a human donor in good health. V and J are TRBV4-1 and TRBJ2-1; 8 bases line up with TRBD1. Sequenced material: PBMCs. CDR3 sequence (DNA): TGCGCCAGCAGCCCCGGGACAGGTTCCTACAATGAGCAGTTCTTC. Its protein product is CASSPGTGSYNEQFF.